The clone carrying this T cell receptor (beta chain) showed up just once. Some clones are missing from TCRdb's copy, which holds only in-frame ones; the method was immunoSEQ multiplex PCR. The profile shows some 760,000 clones, 80% to 90% of them singletons. Per germline, CDR1 SGDLS and CDR2 YYNGEE. J was trimmed by 2 bases and V by 7 bases; bases with no gene match: 10. The CDR3 has 15 amino acids. This entry belongs to a study of shared T cell receptors in the human thymus. The data were also submitted as part of a second study, on human thymus T cells. As that report states: Finnish infants who were healthy and having corrective surgery for congenital heart defects made up the donors. Resections from corrective heart surgery provided thymus tissue.

This clonotype originated in a girl in the first two years of life with a congenital heart defect. V and J are TRBV9 and TRBJ2-3; 7 bases fit TRBD1. The sequenced sample consisted of thymocytes. Here the CDR3 DNA reads TGTGCCAGCTCCCCGGGGACAGACAACACAGATACGCAGTATTTT. As protein: CASSPGTDNTDTQYF. The variable domain in full, completed from reference TRBV9 and TRBJ2-3, reads DSGVTQTPKHLITATGQRVTLRCSPRSGDLSVYWYQQSLDQGLQFLIQYYNGEERAKGNILERFSAQQFPDLHSELNLSSLELGDSALYFCASSPGTDNTDTQYFGPGTRLTVL.